This T cell receptor (beta chain) was captured by sequencing in a study of long-term antiretroviral therapy in people with HIV (dated 2022 in TCRdb). Study-level background: Collection of the earliest samples took place about a decade ahead of the 2015 WHO recommendation for immediate ART, at a time when ART was typically delayed until CD4 counts fell. A retrospective serial study tested whether changes in peripheral blood TRB repertoire composition and diversity were associated with ART initiation and durable HIV suppression. From 30 adults with confirmed HIV infection, the cohort provided 192 cryopreserved PBMC samples, gathered serially across a mean of approximately six years (range 1-12). Of the roughly 30 participants with HIV, more than 10 were female. Test extractions of a monoclonal T-cell line alongside some 36 polyclonal samples showed no cross-contamination during QIAcube processing. Summary of the overall study and its limitations: Starting ART was linked to a significant rise in TRB diversity, yet even with long-term ART the diversity remained significantly lower than in transplant donor controls. Narrower CDR3 length ranges were observed in HIV repertoires than in controls, and an antigen-experienced repertoire with only a slight naive shift after ART was suggested by the network structure. Owing to limited PBMC availability, only the TCR beta chain was sequenced, without alpha chain pairing. Inferences about post-ART repertoire changes are limited because no data were available on ART adherence, viral resistance or therapy changes. Because pre-ART samples had limited cell numbers, profiling was done on unsorted PBMC rather than on sorted CD4+ and CD8+ T cells. The repertoire was dominated across all time points by expanded TRB clones identified before ART initiation, although this dominance was seen to fluctuate and to decrease in many PLHIV after ART. Samples dated from the mid-2000s to the late 2010s, and the ART regimens used may be less effective than current ones.

The immunoSEQ hsTCRB v3.0 assay was used at survey level resolution to sequence the TRB variable region. TRB sequencing targeted a depth of roughly 35,000-55,000 T-cell genomes per sample. Pooled TRB libraries were sequenced on an Illumina MiSeq with a v3 150-cycle kit. The original pipeline was this. Repertoire analysis ran in R within a reproducible Nextflow workflow covering QC, data transformation and analysis. LymphoSeq2, an R package for exploring AIRR-Seq data, was used to implement custom analyses. Several samples that produced fewer than 5000 total TRB sequences were removed, so 188 HIV repertoires were analyzed. Among the 180 to 200 HIV repertoires that were kept, around 59 were collected before ART initiation and 120 to 140 were collected after ART initiation. Repertoires were downsampled to 5000 TRB nucleotide sequences, with summary statistics averaged over 100 downsampling iterations. The analysis kept only TRB sequences whose CDR3 regions were at least seven amino acids long. Two measures captured diversity: a Shannon entropy-derived clonality score and the Gini coefficient. In repertoire networks, the top 5000 CDR3 amino acid sequences were linked whenever an edit distance of one separated two sequences. For TRB CDR3 amino acid sequences, antigen specificity groups and MHC restriction were predicted with GLIPH2. To flag known associations with CMV, EBV, HIV or tissue antigens, CDR3 amino acid sequences were compared against VDJdb and McPAS-TCR. Pre-ART, post-ART and control groups were compared with Wilcoxon signed-rank tests and Holm-Bonferroni correction. The table comes from immuneACCESS by way of TCRdb, which keeps in-frame sequences with V and J called. Part of the clones is missing from these tables; in studies checked, under half for an unresolved V gene and the rest for unknown reasons. The DNA was the basis for D and trimming; V, J and clone size are from that table. Counted in this sample were 15,000 to 20,000 clones; over 75% of them appeared once. The ten biggest clones cover 7% to 10% of the sample.

CDR3 length: 16 amino acids, cysteine to phenylalanine. Only CDR3 DNA is held: 48 bases, read in frame from base 1. CDR1 SGHKS and CDR2 YYEKEE are derived from the germline V gene (reference sequence). The V end loses 4 bases and the J end loses 3 bases, and a stretch of 19 bases separates them. Participants were included only if at least one PBMC sample before ART initiation and at least two post-ART samples were available. Treatment was received in the United States of America by all participants with HIV. Before DNA extraction, cryopreserved samples of roughly 1-11 million PBMC were thawed and then washed. At the time of the earliest PBMC sample, participants with HIV were aged between roughly 20 and 60 years. PBMC samples from each participant spanned 1-4 timepoints before ART initiation and 2-8 timepoints after ART initiation, with a median of 7 samples. For every participant, serial HIV viral load, CD4+ T-cell count, ART history and demographic data were obtained. Genomic DNA was extracted from unsorted PBMC with a Qiagen kit on a QIAcube, processed in batches of 12 samples.

A remark on this clone: Its specific antigen is unknown. No much larger clonotype is one base removed from it; base qualities were not supplied.

The rearranged chain carries TRBV5-5 and TRBJ1-1; the D region possibly corresponds to TRBD1 (6 bases align). Specimen: unsorted PBMCs, collected 0.3 years after starting antiretroviral therapy. This receptor was identified in a man aged 60-69 years with HIV. The DNA sequence is given as TGTGCCAGCAGCCCCAGCCAGGGGACTTTGGACACTGAAGCTTTCTTT. This codes for CASSPSQGTLDTEAFF.